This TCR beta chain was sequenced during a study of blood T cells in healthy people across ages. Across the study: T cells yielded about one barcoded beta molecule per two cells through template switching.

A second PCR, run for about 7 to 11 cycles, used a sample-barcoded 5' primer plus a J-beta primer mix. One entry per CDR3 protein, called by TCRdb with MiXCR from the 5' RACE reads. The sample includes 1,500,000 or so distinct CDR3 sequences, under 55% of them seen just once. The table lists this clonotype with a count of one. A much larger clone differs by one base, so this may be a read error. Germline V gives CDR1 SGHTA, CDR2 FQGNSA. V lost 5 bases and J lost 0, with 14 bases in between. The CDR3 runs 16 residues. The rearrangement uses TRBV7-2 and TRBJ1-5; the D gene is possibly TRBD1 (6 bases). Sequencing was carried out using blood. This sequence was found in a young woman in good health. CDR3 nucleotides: TGTGCCAGCAGCCCCGGGACACGGGATAGCAATCAGCCCCAGCATTTT. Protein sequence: CASSPGTRDSNQPQHF.